The 16 T cell receptor beta chains presented below share a single source sample, sequenced in a study of PD-L1 blockade in urothelial cancer. The protocol was immunoSEQ multiplex PCR, while the TCRdb copy is restricted to in-frame clones and leaves out a portion. In the table there are 43,000 or so clones, approximately 80% of which are singletons. Described time point: pretreatment peripheral blood. The sample in question was PBMCs, obtained around atezolizumab (anti-PD-L1) treatment. The source is a man aged 60-69 years with urothelial cancer.

The gene calls are TRBV6-1 and TRBJ2-1; the D gene is possibly TRBD2 (5 bases). This CDR3 has 17 residues. V lost 0 bases and J 3 bases, leaving 15 bases between the germline ends. Germline loops: CDR1 MNHNS, CDR2 SASEGT. The CDR3 protein is CASSEATPPSLYNEQFF. DNA of the CDR3: TGTGCCAGCAGTGAAGCTACACCGCCTAGCCTCTACAATGAGCAGTTCTTC.

The chain links TRBV30 to TRBJ2-5; D not resolved. The CDR3 extends over 18 amino acids. Per germline, CDR1 GTSNPN and CDR2 SVGIG (reference sequence). The germline V and J ends were trimmed by 0 bases and 0 bases, with 20 bases remaining between them. The CDR3 DNA reads as TGTGCCTGGAGTGTATACAGCTGGCCCCCCAAGTACCAAGAGACCCAGTACTTC. It yields the protein CAWSVYSWPPKYQETQYF.

The V gene is TRBV5-1, the J gene TRBJ2-3; 8 nucleotides agree with TRBD2. The CDR3 runs 16 residues. V lost 4 bases, J lost 0 bases, and 7 bases stayed unmatched. Germline loops: CDR1 SGHRS, CDR2 YFSETQ. This CDR3 is CASSAVLAESTDTQYF. The CDR3 DNA sequence: TGCGCCAGCAGCGCCGTACTAGCGGAGAGCACAGATACGCAGTATTTT.

This sequence joins TRBV5-1 and TRBJ2-5; the D is unclear. With 4 bases removed from V and 5 bases from J, the gap between germline ends came to 12 bases. CDR1 SGHRS and CDR2 YFSETQ come from the germline V gene. This CDR3 spans 13 amino acids. The CDR3 spells CASSTHLDETQYF. The CDR3 nucleotides are TGCGCCAGCAGCACTCACCTAGATGAGACCCAGTACTTC.

The chain has TRBV5-1 and TRBJ1-2; possible D gene TRBD1, 5 bases. V was shortened by 3 bases and J by 3 bases, with 9 bases between the two germline ends. Germline V gene sequence: CDR1 SGHRS, CDR2 YFSETQ. This CDR3 comprises 13 residues. The CDR3 DNA reads TGCGCCAGCAGCTACGGGGGTGACTATGGCTACACCTTC. Protein sequence: CASSYGGDYGYTF.

The rearrangement uses TRBV5-6 and TRBJ2-7; 7 bases fit TRBD1. The CDR3 has 14 residues. Looked up from germline, CDR1 is SGHDT and CDR2 is YYEEEE. Trimming cost V 0 bases and J 2 bases; bases outside gene matches: 2. The CDR3 DNA is TGTGCCAGCAGCTTGGCCGGGACAGCCTACGAGCAGTACTTC. Translated: CASSLAGTAYEQYF.

The rearrangement links TRBV11-3 to TRBJ2-1; 9 nucleotides match TRBD2. Trimming removed 5 bases from V and 4 bases from J; junction bases left unmatched: 6. Germline assignment: CDR1 SGHNT and CDR2 YENEEA. CDR3 length equals 15 residues. The CDR3 DNA sequence: TGTGCCAGCAGCCCCAGCGGGGGGTCTTACAATGAGCAGTTCTTC. Its protein is CASSPSGGSYNEQFF.

This chain joins TRBV28 and TRBJ2-2, with a tentative D call TRBD2 (6 bases). CDR3 size: 15 residues. V was trimmed by 2 bases and J by 4 bases, leaving 11 bases between them. Germline V gene data show CDR1 as MDHEN and CDR2 as SYDVKM. The CDR3 sequence: CASSLGGRSTGELFF. CDR3 coding DNA: TGTGCCAGCAGTTTAGGGGGGAGGAGCACCGGGGAGCTGTTTTTT.

The chain is built from TRBV25-1 and TRBJ2-3, with D maybe TRBD2 (5 bases). The CDR3 has 13 amino acids. The germline gives CDR1 MGHDK, CDR2 SYGVNS. V lost 11 bases, J lost 0 bases, and 12 bases lay in between. In DNA form, the CDR3 reads TGTGCCCATAGCGCTTCTAGCACAGATACGCAGTATTTT. Its protein is CAHSASSTDTQYF.

J is TRBJ2-2 and V is TRBV13; D ambiguous. V dropped 2 bases and J dropped 8 bases, with 12 bases sitting between them. From germline, CDR1 is PRHDT and CDR2 FYEKMQ (reference sequence). The CDR3 spans 14 residues. Here the CDR3 reads CASSLRPGRGELFF. The DNA for the CDR3 is TGTGCCAGCAGCTTACGGCCTGGCAGGGGGGAGCTGTTTTTT.

This clone has just one count. The chain combines TRBV5-1 with TRBJ2-1; the D gene is possibly TRBD1 (6 bases). Between the trimmed V and J ends, which lost 0 bases and 0 bases, there was a span of 10 bases. CDR1 is SGHRS and CDR2 is YFSETQ in the germline V gene. The CDR3 totals 16 residues. In DNA form, the CDR3 reads TGCGCCAGCAGCTTGGCAGGACAGTCCTCCTACAATGAGCAGTTCTTC. This codes for CASSLAGQSSYNEQFF.

The J gene is TRBJ1-5, the V gene TRBV7-8; D gene uncertain. The germline V and J ends were trimmed by 0 bases and 0 bases, with 9 bases remaining between them. Germline-derived CDR1 and CDR2 are SGHVS and FQNEAQ. This CDR3 region has 16 residues. Here the CDR3 DNA reads TGTGCCAGCAGCTTAGCGCGGGCGGATAGCAATCAGCCCCAGCATTTT. It encodes CASSLARADSNQPQHF.

This clone appeared a few times. The chain links TRBV5-5 to TRBJ1-1; 8 nucleotides align to TRBD1. Trimming took 3 bases from V and 12 from J; bases not matched to a gene: 13. The CDR3 loop spans 14 amino acids. Germline CDR1 reads SGHKS; CDR2 reads YYEKEE (reference sequence). The CDR3 protein is CASSSGSQGAVTFF. In nucleotides, the CDR3 is TGTGCCAGCAGCTCGGGGAGCCAGGGGGCAGTAACTTTCTTT.

Written as DNA, the CDR3 is TGTGCCAGCAGTTACCTTACAGGGGGCGATGGCTACACCTTC. Amino acids: CASSYLTGGDGYTF. The chain joins TRBV6-6 to TRBJ1-2; 9 positions match TRBD1. CDR1 and CDR2 (germline): MNHNY, SVGAGI (reference sequence). The CDR3 covers 14 residues. The V and J ends lost 2 bases and 6 bases, in that order; junction bases with no gene match: 4.

The chain is built from TRBV7-2 and TRBJ1-4, with D perhaps matching TRBD1 (5 bases). Trimming removed 6 bases from V and 12 bases from J, with 11 bases in between. The CDR3 has 11 residues. CDR1 and CDR2 from the germline V gene are SGHTA and FQGNSA. The CDR3 region has the DNA TGTGCCAGCAGTCCGAGCAGGGAACTGTTTTTT. It specifies CASSPSRELFF.

This sequence joins TRBV27 and TRBJ2-6, with a weak D call TRBD1 (6 bases). The germline V and J ends were trimmed by 1 base and 0 bases, with 10 bases remaining between them. The CDR3 contains 17 residues. CDR1 MNHEY and CDR2 SMNVEV come from the germline V gene (reference sequence). CDR3 sequence: CASSLLGTPSGANVLTF. The CDR3 nucleotides read TGTGCCAGCAGTTTATTGGGGACACCCTCTGGGGCCAACGTCCTGACTTTC.